This record covers a single TCR beta chain. There is no known antigen for this receptor. No base quality values were provided; no much bigger clone lies one nucleotide off. The same CDR3 also results from other DNA sequences found in this sample. The germline V gene supplies CDR1 SGHDT and CDR2 YYEEEE. V is clipped by 4 bases and J by 0 bases, and the sequence between their germline boundaries is 7 bases long. The CDR3 measures 13 amino acids from cysteine to phenylalanine. Solely the CDR3 DNA is kept, with 39 bases framed from the first base. Using the deep immunoSEQ assay, multiplex PCR amplified TCR CDR3 regions from genomic DNA. Extracted genomic DNA from each cell subset was spread evenly across all wells of several immunoSEQ 96-well plates, with each plate serving as a replicate. For sorted subsets, 150 to 200 ng genomic DNA, equal to about 30,000 T cell genomes, was loaded into each replicate PCR. Purified libraries were quantified with a Qubit 3.0 fluorometer, sized on a Bioanalyzer 2100, and re-quantified with the KAPA Library Quantification kit. A separate single-read 150-cycle Illumina NextSeq 550 flow cell was used to sequence each immunoSEQ 96-well plate. The study's own analysis went as follows. Because the immunoSEQ output held only junctional sequences and lacked quality scores, the filtering could not match the filtering applied to full-length reads. To assign V/J genes and CDR3, sequences were annotated against IMGT germline references using PyIR, a Python wrapper for IgBLAST v1.9. Reads were filtered out if the reads had weak V/J assignments (E-value above 1e-6), no CDR3, stop codons, out-of-frame junctions, or ambiguous translated residues. V3J clonotypes were defined as sequences sharing an identical inferred V gene, J gene, and CDR3 amino acid sequence. Percentage overlap between repertoires was computed as shared unique clonotypes divided by the size of the smaller repertoire. Three approaches were used to assess repertoire richness: RTK rarefaction, the Chao1 estimator, and Recon v2.1 estimates of unobserved clonotypes. For all TCRbeta clonotypes obtained by the gDNA method from several donors, generation probabilities were computed with OLGA. TCRdb holds this immuneACCESS table with in-frame rearrangements only. Some clones are missing; in checked studies, unresolved V genes explain under half, and the rest has no known cause. The V and J calls and clone size are taken from that table; D and trimming were inferred from the DNA. This sample gives 2 million or so clones in total; about 95% of them show up just once. The ten largest clones add up to about 1.1% of the sample.

This sample stems from a study of shared clonotypes between healthy human individuals (dated by TCRdb to about 2020). About the investigation overall: The cohort included a few men and a couple of women between 18 and 49 years of age. Libraries were prepared and TCR repertoires were sequenced by different laboratories using diverse techniques, in order to increase sequencing depth and limit assay-specific biases. Blood TCR repertoires of roughly five healthy adults were deeply sequenced to estimate repertoire size and the extent of clonotype sharing between individuals. For each donor, three plates each were used for CD4 naive and CD4 memory, two plates were used for CD8 naive, and one plate was used for CD8 memory. Leukapheresis yielded between about 0.94 and 8.9 billion PBMCs per donor.

CD8 naive samples consisted of CD45RO-negative cells that were positively selected for CCR7, yielding a CD45RA+CCR7+ population without TemRA cells. Healthy HIV-negative adults with no recently reported acute infections or vaccinations were included as donors. Every donor was a Caucasian adult living in Nashville, Tennessee, USA. Blood was obtained by leukapheresis, after which PBMCs were separated by Ficoll-Histopaque density gradient centrifugation and cryopreserved in liquid nitrogen vapor phase. Analytical flow cytometry was used to check the purity and quantity of every magnetically sorted T cell population. Each sorted fraction had its genomic DNA isolated and then quantified by UV absorbance on a Nanodrop 2000c. Results the study describes overall, beyond this receptor: Sharing across a few donors was observed for about 5% of naive CD4, over 3% of naive CD8, 2% to 2.5% of memory CD4, and 0.4% of memory CD8 clonotypes. Naive subsets generally had larger estimated clonotype richness than memory subsets did. Because the study included only a small number of donors, the genetic and exposure-history diversity represented was limited. Higher generation probabilities were observed for clonotypes shared by all four sorted-subset donors than for non-shared clonotypes. Sampling was limited to blood, and TCR repertoires in tissue likely differ from TCR repertoires in blood. Pairwise subsampling indicated that sequencing depth was expected to affect the degree of clonotype sharing among donors. Incomplete sequencing was indicated by rarefaction of sorted-subset datasets, despite the large sequencing depth.

The receptor chain draws on TRBV5-6 and TRBJ2-5; confidence is insufficient to name the D gene. The receptor comes from a man between 18 and 35 years old in good health. The sequencing sample was made of naive CD8+ T cells sorted from blood. The cell subset or site label, read with the paper, signifies: CD45RA+CCR7+. The CDR3 amino acid sequence is: CASSLGNQETQYF. The DNA sequence reads TGTGCCAGCAGCCTGGGGAACCAAGAGACCCAGTACTTC.